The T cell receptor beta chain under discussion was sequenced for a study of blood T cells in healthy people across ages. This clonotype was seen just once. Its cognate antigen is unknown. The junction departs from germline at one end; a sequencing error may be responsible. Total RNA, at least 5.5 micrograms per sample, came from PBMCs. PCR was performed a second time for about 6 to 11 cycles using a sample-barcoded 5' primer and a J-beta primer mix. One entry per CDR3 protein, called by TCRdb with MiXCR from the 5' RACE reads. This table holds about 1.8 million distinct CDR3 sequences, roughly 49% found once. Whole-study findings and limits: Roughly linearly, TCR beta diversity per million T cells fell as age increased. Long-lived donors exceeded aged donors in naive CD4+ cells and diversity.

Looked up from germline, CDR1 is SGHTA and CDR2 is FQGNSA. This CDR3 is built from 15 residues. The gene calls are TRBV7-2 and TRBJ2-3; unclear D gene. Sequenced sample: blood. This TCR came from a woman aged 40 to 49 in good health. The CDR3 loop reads CAGSLVSRYTDTQYF. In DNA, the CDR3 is TGTGCCGGCAGCTTAGTTTCCAGATACACAGATACGCAGTATTTT.